The present T cell receptor (beta chain) was sequenced within a study of cytomegalovirus exposure and HLA in healthy donors. It was with 60 Vbeta and 13 Jbeta primers that the PCR ran. Produced via immunoSEQ multiplex PCR; TCRdb's table is partial and in-frame only. The data show roughly 13,000 clones, about 60% seen once. CDR3 length equals 12 residues. Trimming pared 1 base from V and 5 bases from J, leaving 6 bases between. Germline CDR1 SQVTM, CDR2 ANQGSEA. The receptor's source is a woman aged 50 to 60 in good health and CMV-seropositive. What was sequenced was PBMCs. The rearrangement links TRBV29-1 to TRBJ2-1, with a possible D match to TRBD1 (5 bases). DNA for the CDR3: TGCAGCGTTGAAGCAGGGAACAATGAGCAGTTCTTC. Its protein is CSVEAGNNEQFF.